These 22 T cell receptor beta chains were sequenced from one sample in a study of human T cells and chemical hapten exposure. Indicated time point: pre-sensitization, week 0. Treatment denoted: therapeutic diphenylcyclopropenone sensitization with weekly scalp DPC. TCRdb used MiXCR to reprocess the RACE reads, holding one entry per CDR3 protein. Of roughly 110,000 distinct CDR3 sequences in the sample, around 10% were seen once. The specimen comprised whole blood, sampled in connection with sensitization to the hapten diphenylcyclopropenone (DPC). The receptors stem from a woman aged 45-65 years with alopecia areata. Some clones in this sample may be carry-over from other donors' samples.

The table lists this clonotype with a few counts. J is TRBJ1-5 and V is TRBV12-3 or TRBV12-4; D call uncertain. The CDR3 consists of 11 residues. Trimming removed 6 bases at V and 9 bases at J, with 9 bases between. CDR3 sequence (DNA): TGTGCCAGCAGCGACGGTGGGCCCCAGCATTTT. Translated: CASSDGGPQHF.

This chain links TRBV28 with TRBJ1-5; 10 bases align to TRBD1. Germline-derived CDR1 and CDR2 are MDHEN and SYDVKM. V lost 4 bases to trimming and J lost 3 bases; unmatched junction nucleotides: 6. The CDR3 is made up of 16 amino acids. CDR3 sequence reads: CASSSPGQGLNQPQHF. The CDR3 DNA follows: TGTGCCAGCAGTTCCCCGGGACAGGGGCTCAATCAGCCCCAGCATTTT.

This clonotype was recorded many times. The chain is built from TRBV4-2 and TRBJ2-3; the D is unclear. This CDR3 is 15 amino acids long. The germline V gene encodes CDR1 LGHNA and CDR2 YNFKEQ. V lost 4 bases and J 1 base, leaving 12 bases between the germline ends. The DNA of the CDR3 is TGTGCCAGCAGCCTCCAGAAATCGGGCACAGATACGCAGTATTTT. It yields the protein CASSLQKSGTDTQYF.

V gene TRBV11-2 combines with J gene TRBJ2-6; D not certain. Trimming pared 3 bases from V and 2 bases from J, leaving 5 bases between. Germline V lookup: CDR1 SGHAT, CDR2 FQNNGV. This CDR3 is 14 amino acids long. This CDR3 reads CASSFTAGANVLTF. CDR3 in DNA: TGTGCCAGCAGCTTTACAGCTGGGGCCAACGTCCTGACTTTC.

The V call is TRBV28, the J call TRBJ2-7; D is perhaps TRBD1 (5 bases). This CDR3 spans 15 amino acids. Trimming shortened V by 3 bases and J by 6 bases, and 18 bases separated the two germline ends. Germline CDR1 is MDHEN and CDR2 is SYDVKM. The CDR3, as DNA: TGTGCCAGCAGTTTTATAGGAGACAGATTCGCCGAGCAGTACTTC. It specifies CASSFIGDRFAEQYF. Filled out from reference TRBV28 and TRBJ2-7, the complete variable domain reads DVKVTQSSRYLVKRTGEKVFLECVQDMDHENMFWYRQDPGLGLRLIYFSYDVKMKEKGDIPEGYSVSREKKERFSLILESASTNQTSMYLCASSFIGDRFAEQYFGPGTRLTVT.

There are many counts of this clonotype. The chain carries TRBV10-3 and TRBJ1-3; D is unresolved. CDR1 is ENHRY, CDR2 SYGVKD, per germline. V shed 0 bases and J shed 7 bases, with 7 bases lying between them. The CDR3 length is 13 residues. The CDR3 sequence is CAISESGLNTIYF. The CDR3 nucleotides read TGTGCCATCAGTGAGTCAGGTCTTAACACCATATATTTT.

This sequence joins TRBV24-1 and TRBJ2-4; D gene ambiguous. The germline V gene has CDR1 KGHDR and CDR2 SFDVKD. The CDR3 is made up of 13 amino acids. V lost 7 bases to trimming and J lost 5 bases, with 11 bases between them. CDR3 protein: CATSRAAENIQYF. The CDR3 DNA reads as TGTGCCACCAGCCGGGCGGCTGAAAACATTCAGTACTTC.

This clonotype was observed a few times. This sequence joins TRBV12-5 and TRBJ2-1; TRBD2 matches at 11 bases. Germline V gene lookup returns CDR1 LGHNT and CDR2 FRNRAP. The CDR3 totals 15 residues. The ends lost 5 bases at V and 9 bases at J; junction bases unmatched: 9. The CDR3 sequence: CASGIGLAGNSEQFF. The CDR3 coding sequence is TGTGCTAGTGGTATCGGACTAGCGGGTAATTCTGAGCAGTTCTTC.

This clonotype was counted between two and nine times. The J gene is TRBJ2-1, the V gene TRBV9; 9 nucleotides match TRBD1. Per germline, CDR1 SGDLS and CDR2 YYNGEE. The length of the CDR3 is 12 residues. Germline trimming cut 9 bases from V and 7 bases from J; bases unmatched to any gene: 5. In nucleotides, the CDR3 is TGTGCCACCGGGACAGGGACGAATGAGCAGTTCTTC. Protein product: CATGTGTNEQFF.

This chain connects TRBV10-3 to TRBJ2-1; 8 bases line up with TRBD1. The CDR3 is 13 residues long. The V gene end was trimmed by 8 bases and the J gene end by 7 bases; junction bases not matched to a gene: 7. CDR1 is ENHRY and CDR2 is SYGVKD in the germline V gene. CDR3 residues: CAIGGQVNNEQFF. CDR3 DNA: TGTGCCATCGGGGGACAGGTGAATAATGAGCAGTTCTTC.

This clonotype was observed at least ten times. The chain carries TRBV18 and TRBJ1-1, with TRBD1 as a possible D gene (5 bases). The germline V gene encodes CDR1 KGHSH and CDR2 LQKENI. Deletions cut 2 bases from V and 5 bases from J, with 15 bases between. This CDR3 contains 15 residues. The DNA for the CDR3 is TGTGCCAGCTCACCAAGGAGGGGAACCGGGACTGAAGCTTTCTTT. This gives the protein CASSPRRGTGTEAFF.

J is TRBJ1-1 and V is TRBV2; the D gene is possibly TRBD1 (6 bases). The CDR3 covers 14 residues. The V end lost 4 bases, the J end lost 5 bases, and 14 bases lay between the germline ends. Germline V gene sequence: CDR1 SNHLY, CDR2 FYNNEI. This CDR3 is CASSGEGGGTEAFF. For the CDR3, the DNA is TGTGCCAGCAGTGGCGAAGGGGGAGGGACTGAAGCTTTCTTT.

This clonotype was counted at least ten times. V usage is TRBV12-3 or TRBV12-4 and J usage is TRBJ2-5; D ambiguous. V was trimmed by 0 bases and J by 2 bases, leaving 10 bases between them. This CDR3 comprises 15 residues. The DNA for the CDR3 is TGTGCCAGCAGTTTAGCGCAGAGGATTCAAGAGACCCAGTACTTC. Translating gives CASSLAQRIQETQYF.

Only a few counts were recorded for this clonotype. The rearrangement joins TRBV10-3 to TRBJ1-1; D gene unclear. This CDR3 is 16 amino acids long. CDR1 is ENHRY and CDR2 is SYGVKD in the germline V gene. Trimming cost V 0 bases and J 0 bases, with 11 bases left between them. CDR3 DNA sequence: TGTGCCATCAGTGAGTCGAGAACGGCTATGAACACTGAAGCTTTCTTT. It specifies CAISESRTAMNTEAFF.

There are many counts of this clonotype. V is TRBV3-1 and J is TRBJ1-2; a weak D match, TRBD1 (5 bases). This CDR3 is 14 amino acids long. Trimming pared 3 bases from V and 0 bases from J, leaving 8 bases between. CDR1 LGHDT and CDR2 YNNKEL come from the germline V gene (reference sequence). CDR3 DNA sequence: TGTGCCAGCAGCCATCTGACAGCTAACTATGGCTACACCTTC. Its protein is CASSHLTANYGYTF.

The chain recombines TRBV6-5 with TRBJ1-5, with 10 bases lining up with TRBD1. Looked up from germline, CDR1 is MNHEY and CDR2 is SVGAGI. Trimming at V came to 6 bases and at J to 3 bases, leaving 5 bases not matched to a gene. The CDR3 runs 15 residues. The CDR3 DNA sequence: TGTGCCAGCAGCCGGGACAGGGGCCTCAATCAGCCCCAGCATTTT. Residues: CASSRDRGLNQPQHF.

The chain recombines TRBV27 with TRBJ2-3; the match to TRBD2 covers 9 bases. The V gene end was trimmed by 9 bases and the J gene end by 2 bases; junction bases not matched to a gene: 6. The CDR3 totals 14 residues. Germline values: CDR1 MNHEY, CDR2 SMNVEV (reference sequence). The CDR3 protein is CASSGGLITDTQYF. In DNA form, the CDR3 reads TGTGCCAGTAGCGGGGGCCTTATCACAGATACGCAGTATTTT.

This clonotype showed up just a few times. This chain connects TRBV12-3 or TRBV12-4 to TRBJ2-1, with D perhaps given as TRBD1 or TRBD2 (5 bases each). The CDR3 is made up of 15 amino acids. Trimming cost V 6 bases and J 5 bases, with 17 bases left between them. DNA for the CDR3: TGTGCCAGCAGCTTCCGGGACCCGGGGAACAATGAGCAGTTCTTC. Its translation: CASSFRDPGNNEQFF.

This clonotype was picked up a small number of times. The gene calls are TRBV5-5 and TRBJ1-1; D gene uncertain. The V end was cut by 0 bases, the J end by 5 bases, with 17 bases between. The CDR3 loop spans 16 amino acids. CDR1 and CDR2 from the germline V gene are SGHKS and YYEKEE (reference sequence). CDR3 coding DNA: TGTGCCAGCAGCTTGGTTCAAACCTACTATGGGACTGAAGCTTTCTTT. As protein: CASSLVQTYYGTEAFF.

This clonotype was seen at least ten times. The chain uses TRBV7-6 and TRBJ2-5; D call uncertain. CDR3 length: 12 amino acids. From germline, CDR1 is SGHVS and CDR2 FNYEAQ. Trimming shortened V by 5 bases and J by 5 bases, and 9 bases separated the two germline ends. CDR3 nucleotides: TGTGCCAGCAGCCCCACCCTTGAGACCCAGTACTTC. This translates into CASSPTLETQYF.

Many counts were recorded for this clonotype. This sequence joins TRBV6-2 or TRBV6-3 and TRBJ2-7; TRBD1 aligns across 7 bases. CDR3 length: 13 residues. Germline V lookup: CDR1 MNHEY, CDR2 SVGEGT. With 6 bases clipped from V and 5 bases from J, the junction kept 7 bases outside the gene matches. The CDR3 DNA reads TGTGCCAGCAGGCGGACAGGATCGAACGAGCAGTACTTC. It codes for CASRRTGSNEQYF.

The chain combines TRBV18 with TRBJ2-5, with D possibly TRBD1 on 6 matching bases. CDR3 length: 15 residues. Trimming cost V 3 bases and J 4 bases, with 15 bases left between them. Germline V gene lookup returns CDR1 KGHSH and CDR2 LQKENI. This CDR3 reads CASSPQTGGGETQYF. The DNA for the CDR3 is TGTGCCAGCTCACCTCAGACAGGTGGGGGAGAGACCCAGTACTTC.